The 25 T cell receptor beta chains below all came from one sample that was sequenced in a study of blood T cell repertoires in COVID-19. Method: immunoSEQ multiplex PCR; TCRdb's copy keeps in-frame clones and lacks some. The data contain a few hundred thousand clones, about nine tenths of them singletons. Sequenced sample: PBMCs or T cells enriched from blood (not recorded which). The receptors derive from a woman in her forties or fifties who had recovered from COVID-19.

The V gene is TRBV11-2, the J gene TRBJ1-6; 7 bases map to TRBD1. Germline assignment: CDR1 SGHAT and CDR2 FQNNGV. This CDR3 spans 15 amino acids. With 1 base clipped from V and 10 bases from J, the junction kept 7 bases outside the gene matches. The chain's CDR3 is CASSLVVGGQSPLHF. The CDR3 DNA sequence: TGTGCCAGCAGCTTAGTTGTAGGGGGCCAATCACCCCTCCACTTT.

There are a few counts of this clone. The chain couples TRBV2 to TRBJ2-7; TRBD1 matches at 10 bases. V was clipped by 6 bases and J by 4 bases; unmatched bases: 6. Germline V gene data show CDR1 as SNHLY and CDR2 as FYNNEI. The CDR3 contains 14 residues. DNA of the CDR3: TGTGCCAGCAGCAGGGGACAGGGGAATTACGAGCAGTACTTC. This translates into CASSRGQGNYEQYF.

This clone has a handful of counts. This rearrangement joins TRBV5-1 to TRBJ2-5; D might be TRBD1 (6 bases). Germline lookup yields CDR1 SGHRS and CDR2 YFSETQ. Trimming cost V 0 bases and J 5 bases, with 11 bases left between them. The CDR3 sequence is 14 residues long. In nucleotides, the CDR3 is TGCGCCAGCAGCTTGGCTGGGGGCTGGGAGACCCAGTACTTC. It translates to CASSLAGGWETQYF. The whole variable domain, remainder taken from reference TRBV5-1 and TRBJ2-5, is KAGVTQTPRYLIKTRGQQVTLSCSPISGHRSVSWYQQTPGQGLQFLFEYFSETQRNKGNFPGRFSGRQFSNSRSEMNVSTLELGDSALYLCASSLAGGWETQYFGPGTRLLVL.

This chain connects TRBV4-3 to TRBJ1-2, with a tentative D call TRBD1 (6 bases). Germline V gene data show CDR1 as LGHNA and CDR2 as YSLEER. V lost 4 bases and J 0 bases, leaving 9 bases between the germline ends. The CDR3 is made up of 14 amino acids. The chain's CDR3 is CASSLQGSNYGYTF. In DNA form, the CDR3 reads TGCGCCAGCAGCCTACAGGGTTCTAACTATGGCTACACCTTC.

CDR3 loop: CASSEPGQNYEQYF. The CDR3 nucleotides read TGTGCCAGCAGTGAACCGGGACAGAACTACGAGCAGTACTTC. The V and J genes are TRBV6-1 and TRBJ2-7; TRBD1 agrees at 7 bases. The V segment lost 2 bases and the J segment 3 bases; nucleotides outside the gene matches: 4. The CDR3 has 14 amino acids. Germline V gene lookup returns CDR1 MNHNS and CDR2 SASEGT.

The chain combines TRBV28 with TRBJ2-3, with D possibly being TRBD2 (6 bases). The V and J ends lost 2 bases and 3 bases respectively, with 9 bases between them. CDR3 length equals 14 residues. Germline loops: CDR1 MDHEN, CDR2 SYDVKM. The CDR3 reads CASSLGGRTDTQYF. The CDR3 coding sequence is TGTGCCAGCAGTTTAGGAGGGAGAACAGATACGCAGTATTTT.

This clone was observed a single time. The gene calls are TRBV6-5 and TRBJ2-7, with D tentatively TRBD2 (6 bases). This CDR3 spans 15 amino acids. Germline lookup yields CDR1 MNHEY and CDR2 SVGAGI. V was cut by 5 bases and J by 0 bases, with 14 bases left in between. CDR3 in DNA: TGTGCCAGCAGTCCGCTGACCGGGAGCTCCTACGAGCAGTACTTC. Residues: CASSPLTGSSYEQYF.

This chain links TRBV3-1 (or the pseudogene TRBV3-2) with TRBJ2-5; the match to TRBD1 covers 11 bases. Germline V gene sequence: CDR1 LGHDT, CDR2 YNNKEL (reference sequence). CDR3 length: 16 residues. V lost 4 bases and J lost 0; bases outside the gene matches: 4. The CDR3 sequence is CASSPRDRGDQETQYF. CDR3 coding DNA: TGTGCCAGCAGCCCGCGGGACAGGGGGGACCAAGAGACCCAGTACTTC.

J is TRBJ1-5 and V is TRBV30, with 8 nucleotides matching TRBD1. The CDR3 totals 15 residues. Germline V lookup: CDR1 GTSNPN, CDR2 SVGIG (reference sequence). The ends lost 3 bases at V and 6 bases at J; junction bases unmatched: 10. CDR3 region: CAWSTGTGAGQPQHF. Here the CDR3 DNA reads TGTGCCTGGAGCACCGGGACAGGCGCTGGTCAGCCCCAGCATTTT.

The chain couples TRBV5-4 to TRBJ2-1, with 10 positions matching TRBD2. The CDR3 sequence is 15 residues long. The junction had 8 bases not matched to a gene; V was cut back by 4 bases and J by 7 bases. Germline V lookup: CDR1 SGHNT, CDR2 YYREEE (reference sequence). CDR3 sequence (DNA): TGTGCCAGCAGCGCCAGCGGGAGGGCCGGGAATGAGCAGTTCTTC. It codes for CASSASGRAGNEQFF. The variable domain in full, completed from reference TRBV5-4 and TRBJ2-1, reads ETGVTQSPTHLIKTRGQQVTLRCSSQSGHNTVSWYQQALGQGPQFIFQYYREEENGRGNFPPRFSGLQFPNYSSELNVNALELDDSALYLCASSASGRAGNEQFFGPGTRLTVL.

The chain carries TRBV6-5 and TRBJ2-7, with TRBD1 matching over 9 bases. CDR1 is MNHEY, CDR2 SVGAGI, per germline. The CDR3 spans 14 residues. Germline trimming cut 4 bases from V and 3 bases from J; bases unmatched to any gene: 4. CDR3 protein: CASSSRDRVYEQYF. The CDR3 DNA is TGTGCCAGCAGTTCCCGGGACAGGGTCTACGAGCAGTACTTC.

The rearrangement uses TRBV19 and TRBJ2-7, with TRBD1 matching over 9 bases. This CDR3 is built from 15 residues. V lost 5 bases and J lost 2; bases outside the gene matches: 7. Germline V gene lookup returns CDR1 LNHDA and CDR2 SQIVND (reference sequence). CDR3 region: CASSLQGAGTYEQYF. In DNA form, the CDR3 reads TGTGCCAGTAGTTTACAGGGGGCAGGTACCTACGAGCAGTACTTC.

In this sample, this clone turned up once. V usage is TRBV11-2 and J usage is TRBJ2-5; weak D call: TRBD2 (6 bases). V lost 1 base and J 1 base, leaving 10 bases between the germline ends. The CDR3 spans 15 residues. The germline V gene has CDR1 SGHAT and CDR2 FQNNGV. In nucleotides, the CDR3 is TGTGCCAGCAGCTTAGGCCGGGAGAGCCAAGAGACCCAGTACTTC. Translation: CASSLGRESQETQYF. Full variable domain (rest looked up from reference TRBV11-2 and TRBJ2-5): EAGVAQSPRYKIIEKRQSVAFWCNPISGHATLYWYQQILGQGPKLLIQFQNNGVVDDSQLPKDRFSAERLKGVDSTLKIQPAKLEDSAVYLCASSLGRESQETQYFGPGTRLLVL.

This clone was picked up a small number of times. V usage is TRBV7-2 and J usage is TRBJ2-7; possible D gene TRBD2, 5 bases. Looked up from germline, CDR1 is SGHTA and CDR2 is FQGNSA. The CDR3 length is 13 residues. V was trimmed by 1 base and J by 3 bases, leaving 7 bases between them. The CDR3 sequence: CASSLGGNYEQYF. The CDR3 nucleotides are TGTGCCAGCAGCTTAGGAGGGAACTACGAGCAGTACTTC.

This chain connects TRBV30 to TRBJ1-3; tentatively, D is TRBD1 (5 bases). CDR1 and CDR2 (germline): GTSNPN, SVGIG (reference sequence). The CDR3 runs to 14 residues. The V end lost 3 bases, the J end lost 4 bases, and 13 bases lay between the germline ends. The CDR3 sequence: CAWRTGQVGNTIYF. The CDR3 bases are TGTGCCTGGAGAACAGGTCAGGTCGGAAACACCATATATTTT. Supplemented by reference TRBV30 and TRBJ1-3, the full variable domain reads SQTIHQWPATLVQPVGSPLSLECTVEGTSNPNLYWYRQAAGRGLQLLFYSVGIGQISSEVPQNLSASRPQDRQFILSSKKLLLSDSGFYLCAWRTGQVGNTIYFGEGSWLTVV.

V is TRBV23-1 and J is TRBJ1-2; D not resolved. TRBV23-1 is sorted into the ORF group, with uncertain function. Trimming took 4 bases from V and 5 from J, leaving 29 bases between them. The CDR3 is 19 amino acids. CDR3 coding DNA: TGCGCCAGCAGTCCCAGCCCAGGCGACCCTATCGGTAGAAGGTATGGCTACACCTTC. Translated: CASSPSPGDPIGRRYGYTF.

The V and J genes are TRBV9 and TRBJ2-3; D might be TRBD1 (6 bases). Germline CDR1 is SGDLS and CDR2 is YYNGEE. V lost 2 bases to trimming and J lost 0 bases, with 10 bases between them. The CDR3 loop spans 15 amino acids. Here the CDR3 reads CASSVRGSSTDTQYF. The CDR3 bases are TGTGCCAGCAGCGTCAGGGGTAGTAGCACAGATACGCAGTATTTT. The whole variable domain, filled in from reference TRBV9 and TRBJ2-3, reads DSGVTQTPKHLITATGQRVTLRCSPRSGDLSVYWYQQSLDQGLQFLIQYYNGEERAKGNILERFSAQQFPDLHSELNLSSLELGDSALYFCASSVRGSSTDTQYFGPGTRLTVL.

The gene calls are TRBV14 and TRBJ2-5, with 9 bases matching TRBD2. CDR1 is SGHDN and CDR2 is FVKESK in the germline V gene. Trimming at V came to 4 bases and at J to 4 bases, leaving 4 bases not matched to a gene. The CDR3 totals 14 residues. CDR3 DNA sequence: TGTGCCAGCAGCCCCCCGACTAGCGGAGAGACCCAGTACTTC. Its translation: CASSPPTSGETQYF.

This clone was found once. The chain carries TRBV9 and TRBJ2-1, with TRBD2 matching 8 bases. Germline loops: CDR1 SGDLS, CDR2 YYNGEE. CDR3 length equals 15 residues. Germline trimming cut 4 bases from V and 3 bases from J; bases unmatched to any gene: 6. CDR3 nucleotides: TGTGCCAGCAGCTCCCGGGGGGGCGGCTACAATGAGCAGTTCTTC. It codes for CASSSRGGGYNEQFF.

The chain recombines TRBV5-1 with TRBJ1-4; TRBD1 matches 10 bases. CDR3 length equals 17 residues. With V trimmed by 4 bases and J by 0 bases, 6 bases remained unmatched. Looked up from germline, CDR1 is SGHRS and CDR2 is YFSETQ. CDR3 sequence (DNA): TGCGCCAGCAGCAGGCGGACAGGGGGAGCAACTAATGAAAAACTGTTTTTT. This encodes CASSRRTGGATNEKLFF.

V is TRBV20-1 and J is TRBJ1-2, with D unresolved. Per germline, CDR1 DFQATT and CDR2 SNEGSKA (reference sequence). CDR3 length: 15 residues. Trimming removed 3 bases at V and 0 bases at J, with 14 bases between. The CDR3 spells CSASHSYQTNYGYTF. The CDR3, as DNA: TGCAGTGCTAGTCACAGCTACCAAACTAACTATGGCTACACCTTC.

The genes are TRBV6-5 and TRBJ1-5; no reliable D call. The V end was cut by 5 bases, the J end by 2 bases, with 10 bases between. CDR1 and CDR2 (germline): MNHEY, SVGAGI. The CDR3 sequence is 14 residues long. The CDR3 here is CASSKSRGNQPQHF. The CDR3 DNA reads as TGTGCCAGCAGTAAGAGTCGGGGCAATCAGCCCCAGCATTTT.

This chain links TRBV6-5 with TRBJ1-1, with a weak D call TRBD1 (5 bases). The V gene's germline CDR1 is MNHEY and CDR2 SVGAGI. Deletions cut 2 bases from V and 4 bases from J, with 14 bases between. CDR3 length: 15 amino acids. The CDR3, as DNA: TGTGCCAGCAGTTACGGGGGGACGGTGGGCACTGAAGCTTTCTTT. As protein: CASSYGGTVGTEAFF.

This clone was recorded once. The V call is TRBV6-5, the J call TRBJ2-1, with a possible D match to TRBD2 (5 bases). CDR3 length: 16 amino acids. V was shortened by 2 bases and J by 5 bases, with 16 bases between the two germline ends. In germline, CDR1 is MNHEY, CDR2 SVGAGI. CDR3 in DNA: TGTGCCAGCAGTTACCAGCGGCCGATACCAAACAATGAGCAGTTCTTC. As protein: CASSYQRPIPNNEQFF.

The V gene is TRBV6-1, the J gene TRBJ2-7; weak D call: TRBD2 (5 bases). The CDR3 covers 15 residues. CDR1 MNHNS and CDR2 SASEGT come from the germline V gene. V dropped 2 bases and J dropped 0 bases, with 11 bases sitting between them. CDR3 residues: CASSEIRGISYEQYF. As DNA, the CDR3 is TGTGCCAGCAGTGAAATTCGAGGGATCTCCTACGAGCAGTACTTC.